The 16 T cell receptor beta chains below were found in one sample sequenced in a study of T cells in Graves' hyperthyroidism and ophthalmopathy. Amplification of TCR beta CDR3 regions was performed using RNA transcripts as template. The study used the HTBI primer set for a first-round RT-PCR of the TCR CDR3. TCRdb reprocessed the multiplex PCR reads via MiXCR and lists one record per CDR3 protein. The table shows about 380,000 distinct CDR3 sequences, with approximately 15% occurring only once. Sequenced material: blood. The receptors derive from an older woman with Graves' hyperthyroidism.

Many counts were recorded for this clonotype. This chain connects TRBV27 to TRBJ1-1; 11 bases align to TRBD1. In germline, CDR1 is MNHEY, CDR2 SMNVEV (reference sequence). Unmatched junction bases numbered 10, after V lost 4 bases and J lost 0 bases. The CDR3 has 18 residues. The CDR3 spells CASSSLMGQGEMNTEAFF. The DNA for the CDR3 is TGTGCCAGCAGTTCCCTTATGGGACAGGGGGAAATGAACACTGAAGCTTTCTTT.

This chain connects TRBV5-4 to TRBJ2-2; D perhaps matches TRBD2 (6 bases). V lost 2 bases, J lost 2 bases, and 13 bases lay in between. This CDR3 comprises 16 residues. Germline assignment: CDR1 SGHNT and CDR2 YYREEE (reference sequence). CDR3 residues: CASSLGGRRNTGELFF. In nucleotides, the CDR3 is TGTGCCAGCAGCTTAGGAGGGAGACGTAACACCGGGGAGCTGTTTTTT.

The sample holds many counts of this clonotype. V usage is TRBV13 and J usage is TRBJ2-3, with D perhaps matching TRBD2 (5 bases). Trimming shortened V by 4 bases and J by 3 bases, and 17 bases separated the two germline ends. This CDR3 is built from 16 residues. Germline V CDR1 and CDR2: PRHDT, FYEKMQ (reference sequence). The DNA for the CDR3 is TGTGCCAGCAGCTACCCCCGGGGTCAGCAAACAGATACGCAGTATTTT. Translation gives CASSYPRGQQTDTQYF.

Ten or more counts support this clonotype. The gene calls are TRBV6-1 and TRBJ2-3, with 8 bases fitting TRBD2. The CDR3 runs 15 residues. CDR1 is MNHNS and CDR2 is SASEGT in the germline V gene. V trimming: 7 bases; J trimming: 2 bases; junction bases outside the gene matches: 8. The CDR3 region is CASTDTSGDTDTQYF. DNA for the CDR3: TGTGCCAGCACTGACACTAGCGGTGACACAGATACGCAGTATTTT.

Only a few counts were recorded for this clonotype. The chain employs TRBV4-1 and TRBJ2-2; D not certain. The V end lost 4 bases, the J end lost 1 base, and 16 bases lay between the germline ends. Germline CDR1 MGHRA, CDR2 YSYEKL. The CDR3 loop spans 17 amino acids. CDR3 DNA sequence: TGCGCCAGCAGCCGTACCGGCCTCAATTTGAACACCGGGGAGCTGTTTTTT. Residues: CASSRTGLNLNTGELFF.

This clonotype was counted many times. The chain carries TRBV7-2 and TRBJ2-5; tentatively, D is TRBD2 (5 bases). The V gene's germline CDR1 is SGHTA and CDR2 FQGNSA. This CDR3 is built from 15 residues. V shed 3 bases and J shed 5 bases, with 16 bases lying between them. CDR3 loop: CASSLQWGVGETQYF. The CDR3 DNA reads as TGTGCCAGCAGCTTGCAGTGGGGAGTTGGGGAGACCCAGTACTTC.

There are many counts of this clonotype. This chain links TRBV11-1 with TRBJ2-1; 8 bases fit TRBD2. Germline V gene lookup returns CDR1 SGHAT and CDR2 FQDESV (reference sequence). V lost 2 bases and J lost 7; bases outside the gene matches: 7. The CDR3 totals 15 residues. DNA of the CDR3: TGTGCCAGCAGCTTAAACAGCGGGAGTTCAAATGAGCAGTTCTTC. Amino acid sequence: CASSLNSGSSNEQFF.

This clonotype was detected many times. V gene TRBV7-9 combines with J gene TRBJ1-4, with D hard to call. Trimming took 5 bases from V and 8 from J, leaving 9 bases between them. Germline CDR1 SEHNR, CDR2 FQNEAQ (reference sequence). This CDR3 is 12 amino acids long. CDR3: CASSQEEEKLFF. The CDR3 coding sequence is TGTGCCAGCAGCCAAGAGGAGGAAAAACTGTTTTTT.

This clonotype was observed many times. The gene calls are TRBV9 and TRBJ2-5; TRBD2 matches 12 bases. Germline V gives CDR1 SGDLS, CDR2 YYNGEE. The CDR3 is 16 residues long. V trimming: 3 bases; J trimming: 0 bases; junction bases outside the gene matches: 3. The CDR3 is CASSALAGGYQETQYF. The CDR3 region has the DNA TGTGCCAGCAGCGCGCTAGCGGGGGGGTACCAAGAGACCCAGTACTTC. Filled out from reference TRBV9 and TRBJ2-5, the complete variable domain reads DSGVTQTPKHLITATGQRVTLRCSPRSGDLSVYWYQQSLDQGLQFLIQYYNGEERAKGNILERFSAQQFPDLHSELNLSSLELGDSALYFCASSALAGGYQETQYFGPGTRLLVL.

This clonotype was seen many times. This CDR3 reads CASSQVGDGEQYF. As DNA, the CDR3 is TGTGCCAGCAGCCAAGTGGGGGATGGCGAGCAGTACTTC. V is TRBV3-1 and J is TRBJ2-7, with D perhaps being TRBD1 or TRBD2 (5 bases each). This CDR3 is built from 13 residues. Trimming shortened V by 1 base and J by 6 bases, and 10 bases separated the two germline ends. Germline-derived CDR1 and CDR2 are LGHDT and YNNKEL (reference sequence).

The table lists this clonotype with many counts. The chain recombines TRBV27 with TRBJ1-1, with D unclear. Trimming left V 5 bases short and J 10 bases short, with 14 bases between. This CDR3 contains 12 residues. Germline V CDR1 and CDR2: MNHEY, SMNVEV (reference sequence). CDR3 sequence: CASSPREGRAFF. In DNA form, the CDR3 reads TGTGCCAGCAGTCCCCGGGAAGGGAGAGCTTTCTTT.

This clonotype has a count of ten or more. This chain connects TRBV2 to TRBJ2-3, with 9 positions matching TRBD2. Germline trimming cut 6 bases from V and 2 bases from J; bases unmatched to any gene: 9. Germline CDR1 is SNHLY and CDR2 is FYNNEI. The CDR3 extends over 16 amino acids. Here the CDR3 reads CASRMGLAGYTDTQYF. In DNA form, the CDR3 reads TGTGCCAGCAGGATGGGGCTAGCGGGGTACACAGATACGCAGTATTTT. The full variable domain, in which reference TRBV2 and TRBJ2-3 provide the parts outside the CDR3, is EPEVTQTPSHQVTQMGQEVILRCVPISNHLYFYWYRQILGQKVEFLVSFYNNEISEKSEIFDDQFSVERPDGSNFTLKIRSTKLEDSAMYFCASRMGLAGYTDTQYFGPGTRLTVL.

J is TRBJ2-5 and V is TRBV20-1; D is possibly TRBD1 (5 bases). Germline loops: CDR1 DFQATT, CDR2 SNEGSKA (reference sequence). The CDR3 is 13 amino acids. The V gene lost 1 base and the J gene lost 0 bases, with 6 bases spanning the gap. CDR3 bases: TGCAGTGCTAGAGGACAGAACCAAGAGACCCAGTACTTC. Its translation is CSARGQNQETQYF.

This clonotype was found many times. The chain employs TRBV2 and TRBJ2-7; 9 bases fit TRBD2. Germline values: CDR1 SNHLY, CDR2 FYNNEI. The CDR3 runs to 14 residues. CDR3 DNA sequence: TGTGTCCAGCACGGGACTAGCAGCCCCTACGAGCAGTACTTC. It yields the protein CVQHGTSSPYEQYF.

In its sample, this clonotype was seen a few times. The chain combines TRBV10-2 with TRBJ2-7; tentative D call: TRBD2 (6 bases). Per the germline V gene, CDR1 is WSHSY and CDR2 is SAAADI. CDR3 length equals 13 residues. V lost 6 bases and J 3 bases, leaving 12 bases between the germline ends. The CDR3 region is CASRTGENYEQYF. CDR3 bases: TGCGCCAGCAGAACGGGAGAGAACTACGAGCAGTACTTC.

This clonotype was seen ten or more times. The chain combines TRBV20-1 with TRBJ1-5, with D perhaps matching TRBD1 (6 bases). Trimming took 7 bases from V and 5 from J, leaving 18 bases between them. CDR1 and CDR2 from the germline V gene are DFQATT and SNEGSKA (reference sequence). This CDR3 is 14 amino acids long. The chain's CDR3 is CSVSSGGEDQPQHF. CDR3 coding DNA: TGCAGTGTCAGTTCGGGGGGCGAAGATCAGCCCCAGCATTTT.